The TCR beta chain under discussion was sequenced for a study of blood T cell repertoires in COVID-19. Study information: Italy, Spain and the United States were the sources of the convalescent and acute COVID-19 samples. T cells, B-cell-depleted T cells, or PBMCs supplied cDNA or gDNA.

V dropped 0 bases and J dropped 6; count of bases not matched to a gene: 8. This CDR3 has 16 amino acids. CDR1 and CDR2 (germline): SGHRS, YFSETQ. Study processing details: Reference gene primer amplification gave estimated nucleated cell counts. Data came from immunoSEQ multiplex PCR; TCRdb stores just in-frame clones and leaves some out. The DNA gave D and trimming, while V, J and clone size come from that table. The repertoire holds about 250,000 clones, with about 88% as singletons. The receptor comes from a woman in her thirties or forties who had recovered from COVID-19. J is TRBJ2-1 and V is TRBV5-1; TRBD2 matches 8 bases. Sequenced input: peripheral blood. CDR3 nucleotide sequence: TGCGCCAGCAGCTTGGGTGCGGGAGGTCGGGTCAATGAGCAGTTCTTC. This gives the protein CASSLGAGGRVNEQFF.